This T cell receptor (beta chain) came from a study of cytomegalovirus exposure and HLA in healthy donors. This clone has more than one count but fewer than ten. The PCR made use of 60 Vbeta and 13 Jbeta primers. The method was immunoSEQ multiplex PCR; TCRdb's version includes in-frame clones alone and lacks a portion of them. The sample lists nearly 110,000 clones; about 80% were seen once. Looked up from germline, CDR1 is SGHKS and CDR2 is YYEKEE (reference sequence). Between the trimmed V and J ends, which lost 5 bases and 5 bases, there was a span of 6 bases. This CDR3 spans 11 amino acids. The sequenced sample consisted of PBMCs. V usage is TRBV5-5 and J usage is TRBJ2-3; D is uncertain. This TCR was recovered from a man younger than 45 in good health and CMV-seropositive. For the CDR3, the DNA is TGTGCCAGCAGTCCCCGAGATACGCAGTATTTT. This sequence encodes CASSPRDTQYF.